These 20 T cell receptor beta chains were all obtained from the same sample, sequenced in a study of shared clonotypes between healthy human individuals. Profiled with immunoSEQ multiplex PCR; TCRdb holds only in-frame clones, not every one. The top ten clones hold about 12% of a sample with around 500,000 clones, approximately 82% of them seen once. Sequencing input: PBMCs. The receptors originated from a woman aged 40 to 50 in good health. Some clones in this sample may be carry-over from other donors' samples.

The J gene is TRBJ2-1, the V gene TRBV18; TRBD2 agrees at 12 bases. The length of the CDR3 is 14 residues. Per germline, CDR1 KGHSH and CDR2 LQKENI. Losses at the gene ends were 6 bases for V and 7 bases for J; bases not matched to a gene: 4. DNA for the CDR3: TGTGCCAGCTCGACTAGCGGGAGAGGTAATGAGCAGTTCTTC. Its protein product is CASSTSGRGNEQFF.

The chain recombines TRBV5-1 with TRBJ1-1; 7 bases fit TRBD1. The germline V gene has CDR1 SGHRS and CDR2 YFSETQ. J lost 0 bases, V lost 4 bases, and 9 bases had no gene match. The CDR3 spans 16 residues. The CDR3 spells CASSRGPQGMNTEAFF. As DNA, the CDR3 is TGCGCCAGCAGCAGGGGCCCACAGGGGATGAACACTGAAGCTTTCTTT.

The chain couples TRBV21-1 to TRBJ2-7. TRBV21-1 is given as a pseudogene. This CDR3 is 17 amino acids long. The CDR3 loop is CASSKETRLKQIYEQYF. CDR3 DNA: TGTGCCAGCAGCAAAGAGACCAGATTAAAACAAATCTACGAGCAGTACTTC.

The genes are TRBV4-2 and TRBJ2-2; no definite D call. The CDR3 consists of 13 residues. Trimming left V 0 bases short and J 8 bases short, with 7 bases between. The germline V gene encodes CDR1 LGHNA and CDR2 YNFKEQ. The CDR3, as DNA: TGTGCCAGCAGCCAAGATCCCGAAGGGGAGCTGTTTTTT. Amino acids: CASSQDPEGELFF.

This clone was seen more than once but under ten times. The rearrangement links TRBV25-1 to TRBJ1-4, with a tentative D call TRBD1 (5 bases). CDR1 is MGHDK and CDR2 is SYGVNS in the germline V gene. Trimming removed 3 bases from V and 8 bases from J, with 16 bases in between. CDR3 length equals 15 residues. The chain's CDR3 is CASSDPGGGNEKLFF. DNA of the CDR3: TGTGCCAGCAGTGACCCCGGGGGAGGGAACGAAAAACTGTTTTTT.

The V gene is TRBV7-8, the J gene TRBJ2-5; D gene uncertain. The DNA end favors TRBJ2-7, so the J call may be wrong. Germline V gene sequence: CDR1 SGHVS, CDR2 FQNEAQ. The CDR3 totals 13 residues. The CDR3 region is CASSSLGTYEQYF. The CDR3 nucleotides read TGTGCCAGCAGCTCCCTAGGGACCTACGAGCAGTACTTC.

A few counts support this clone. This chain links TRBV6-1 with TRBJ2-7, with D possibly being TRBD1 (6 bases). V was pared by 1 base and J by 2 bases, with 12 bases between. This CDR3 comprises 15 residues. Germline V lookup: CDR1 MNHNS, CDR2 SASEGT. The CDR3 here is CASSEVAGATYEQYF. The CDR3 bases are TGTGCCAGCAGTGAAGTGGCAGGGGCTACCTACGAGCAGTACTTC.

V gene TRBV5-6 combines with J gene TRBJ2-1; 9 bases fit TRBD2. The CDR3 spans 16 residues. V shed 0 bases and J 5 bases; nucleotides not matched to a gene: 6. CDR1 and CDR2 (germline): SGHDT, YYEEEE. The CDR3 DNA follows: TGTGCCAGCAGCTTGGAGGGGCTAGCGGGAAACAATGAGCAGTTCTTC. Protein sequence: CASSLEGLAGNNEQFF.

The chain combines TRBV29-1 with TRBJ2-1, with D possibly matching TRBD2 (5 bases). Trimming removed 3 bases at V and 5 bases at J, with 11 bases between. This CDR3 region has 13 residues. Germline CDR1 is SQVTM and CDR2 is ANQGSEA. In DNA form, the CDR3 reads TGCAGCGTTGACGTATGGGAGAACAATGAGCAGTTCTTC. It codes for CSVDVWENNEQFF.

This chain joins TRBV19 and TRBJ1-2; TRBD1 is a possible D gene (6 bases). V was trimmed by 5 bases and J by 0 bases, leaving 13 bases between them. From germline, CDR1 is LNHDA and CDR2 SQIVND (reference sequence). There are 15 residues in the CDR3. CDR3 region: CASSGRTAANYGYTF. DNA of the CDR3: TGTGCCAGTAGTGGCAGGACAGCAGCTAACTATGGCTACACCTTC.

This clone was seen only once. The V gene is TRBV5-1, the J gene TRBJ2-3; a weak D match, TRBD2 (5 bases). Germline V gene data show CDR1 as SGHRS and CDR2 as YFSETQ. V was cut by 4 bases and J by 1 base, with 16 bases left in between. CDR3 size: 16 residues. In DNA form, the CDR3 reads TGCGCCAGCAGCCCCCGGGAACCCGAGGGCACAGATACGCAGTATTTT. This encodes CASSPREPEGTDTQYF.

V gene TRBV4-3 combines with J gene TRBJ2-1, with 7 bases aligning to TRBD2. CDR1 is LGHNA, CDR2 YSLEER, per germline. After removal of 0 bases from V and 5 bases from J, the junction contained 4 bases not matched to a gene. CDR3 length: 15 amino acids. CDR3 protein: CASSQEGLADNEQFF. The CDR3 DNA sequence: TGCGCCAGCAGCCAAGAAGGGCTAGCGGACAATGAGCAGTTCTTC.

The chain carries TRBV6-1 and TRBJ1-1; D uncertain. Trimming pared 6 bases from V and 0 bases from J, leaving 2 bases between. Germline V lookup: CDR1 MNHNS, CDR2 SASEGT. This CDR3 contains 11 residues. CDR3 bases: TGTGCCAGCAGCATGAACACTGAAGCTTTCTTT. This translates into CASSMNTEAFF.

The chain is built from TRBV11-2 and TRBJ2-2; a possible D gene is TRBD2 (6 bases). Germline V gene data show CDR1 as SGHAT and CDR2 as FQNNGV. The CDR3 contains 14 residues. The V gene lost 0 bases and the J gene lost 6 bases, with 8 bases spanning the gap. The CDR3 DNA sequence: TGTGCCAGCAGCTTAGAGGGGGGTGCCGGGGAGCTGTTTTTT. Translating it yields CASSLEGGAGELFF.

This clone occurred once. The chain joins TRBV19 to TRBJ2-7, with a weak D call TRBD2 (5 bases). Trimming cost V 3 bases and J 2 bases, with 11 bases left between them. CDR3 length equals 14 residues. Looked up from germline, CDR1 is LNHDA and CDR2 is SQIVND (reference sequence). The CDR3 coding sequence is TGTGCCAGTAGTATTTCGGGGATCCCCTACGAGCAGTACTTC. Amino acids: CASSISGIPYEQYF.

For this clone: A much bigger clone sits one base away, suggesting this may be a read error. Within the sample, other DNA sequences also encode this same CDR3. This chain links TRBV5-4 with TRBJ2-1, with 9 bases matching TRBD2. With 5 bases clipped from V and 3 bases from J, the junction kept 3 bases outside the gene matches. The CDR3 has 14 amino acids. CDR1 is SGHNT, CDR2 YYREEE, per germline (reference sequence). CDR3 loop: CASSGSGSYNEQFF. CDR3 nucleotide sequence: TGTGCCAGCAGTGGTAGCGGGAGCTACAATGAGCAGTTCTTC.

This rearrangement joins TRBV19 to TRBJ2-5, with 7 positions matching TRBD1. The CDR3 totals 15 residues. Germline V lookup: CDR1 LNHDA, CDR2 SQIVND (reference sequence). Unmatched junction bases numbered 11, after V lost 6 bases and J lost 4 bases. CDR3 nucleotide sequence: TGTGCCAGTAGCAATTCGGGACAGTATTCAGAGACCCAGTACTTC. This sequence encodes CASSNSGQYSETQYF.

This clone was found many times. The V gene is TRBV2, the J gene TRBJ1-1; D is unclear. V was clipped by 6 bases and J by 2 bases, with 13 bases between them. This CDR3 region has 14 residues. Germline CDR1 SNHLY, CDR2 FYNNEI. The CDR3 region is CASSNLGINTEAFF. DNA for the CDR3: TGTGCCAGCAGCAATCTCGGGATAAACACTGAAGCTTTCTTT.

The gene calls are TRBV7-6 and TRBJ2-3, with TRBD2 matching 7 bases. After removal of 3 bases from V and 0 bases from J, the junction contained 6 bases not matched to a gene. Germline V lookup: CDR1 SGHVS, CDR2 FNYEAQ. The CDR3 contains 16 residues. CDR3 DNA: TGTGCCAGCAGCTTCCTTGAGCGGGGAAGCACAGATACGCAGTATTTT. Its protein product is CASSFLERGSTDTQYF.

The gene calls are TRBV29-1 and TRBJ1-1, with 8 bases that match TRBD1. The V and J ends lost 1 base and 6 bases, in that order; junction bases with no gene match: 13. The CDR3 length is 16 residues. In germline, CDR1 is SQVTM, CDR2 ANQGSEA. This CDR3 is CSVEGPGGQVRAEAFF. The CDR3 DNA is TGCAGCGTTGAAGGGCCAGGGGGCCAGGTAAGGGCTGAAGCTTTCTTT.